This TCR beta chain was obtained from a study of T cells in Graves' hyperthyroidism and ophthalmopathy. Trimming cost V 0 bases and J 1 base, with 13 bases left between them. CDR3 length: 17 residues. The germline CDR1 and CDR2 sequences are MNHEY and SVGEGT. In the ophthalmopathy cohort, Clinical Activity Score was at least 3, NOSPECS grade at least 4, and duration under 3 months. General study results and limits: A model built on 13 V-J features separated ophthalmopathy from stable hyperthyroidism. Model-based prediction identified ophthalmopathy a median approximately 6.2 months prior to its onset.

The source material, RNA transcripts, was used to amplify TCR beta CDR3 regions. First-round RT-PCR with HTBI primers amplified the TCR CDR3 region. TCRdb recomputed calls from the multiplex PCR reads with MiXCR, one row per CDR3 protein. Altogether hundreds of thousands of distinct CDR3 sequences are present, around 22% being singletons, with the ten largest covering 11%. Note on this clonotype: The antigen is unknown.

The sequenced sample was blood. This receptor was obtained from a woman under 40 with Graves' ophthalmopathy. The chain is built from TRBV6-2 or TRBV6-3 and TRBJ1-5, with D possibly TRBD1 on 5 matching bases. Here the CDR3 DNA reads TGTGCCAGCAGTTACTCGCGGGGGGGATACAGCAATCAGCCCCAGCATTTT. Translation: CASSYSRGGYSNQPQHF.